What follows are 28 T cell receptor beta chains derived from one specimen sequenced in a study of control samples from healthy donors and cancer patients. The assay was immunoSEQ multiplex PCR, and TCRdb's table has in-frame clones only and misses some. The sample yields about 140,000 clones, 80% to 95% seen once. Specimen: blood. The source of these receptors is a young man in good health.

This clone is a singleton in its sample. The rearrangement links TRBV28 to TRBJ2-5, with 11 bases that match TRBD2. Losses at the gene ends were 6 bases for V and 1 base for J; bases not matched to a gene: 7. The CDR3 loop spans 16 amino acids. Per germline, CDR1 MDHEN and CDR2 SYDVKM. CDR3 region: CASSPRLAGTQETQYF. Here the CDR3 DNA reads TGTGCCAGCAGCCCCCGACTAGCGGGAACCCAAGAGACCCAGTACTTC.

Only a few counts were recorded for this clone. The chain employs TRBV5-1 and TRBJ2-3; D unclear. This CDR3 is 13 amino acids long. V lost 4 bases, J lost 2 bases, and 8 bases lay in between. CDR1 and CDR2 (germline): SGHRS, YFSETQ. The CDR3 sequence is CASSQSPTDTQYF. The CDR3 nucleotides are TGCGCCAGCAGCCAAAGCCCCACAGATACGCAGTATTTT.

The rearrangement links TRBV2 to TRBJ2-1, with 11 bases lining up with TRBD2. The V gene's germline CDR1 is SNHLY and CDR2 FYNNEI. The CDR3 is 16 residues long. The J segment lost 7 bases and the V segment lost 4 bases, leaving 9 bases of the junction unmatched. The CDR3 nucleotides read TGTGCCAGCAGTGGACTAGCGGGACAAAGAGGGAATGAGCAGTTCTTC. Amino acid sequence: CASSGLAGQRGNEQFF.

The chain recombines TRBV4-1 with TRBJ1-2; perhaps TRBD1 as D (6 bases). CDR1 and CDR2 from the germline V gene are MGHRA and YSYEKL. The CDR3 is 15 amino acids. Trimming removed 1 base at V and 8 bases at J, with 17 bases between. The DNA of the CDR3 is TGCGCCAGCAGCCAAGCCGGGACAAAGGATTCGGGCTACACCTTC. It is translated as CASSQAGTKDSGYTF.

The J gene is TRBJ1-2, the V gene TRBV28; 8 bases are shared with TRBD1. Germline V lookup: CDR1 MDHEN, CDR2 SYDVKM. The CDR3 sequence is 16 residues long. Germline trimming cut 4 bases from V and 4 bases from J; bases unmatched to any gene: 11. DNA for the CDR3: TGTGCCAGCAGTTCGATTGGACAGGGAACCACCTATGGCTACACCTTC. It yields the protein CASSSIGQGTTYGYTF.

A few counts support this clone. The CDR3 loop is CASSRSPTNEKLFF. As DNA, the CDR3 is TGTGCCAGCAGTCGATCACCGACTAATGAAAAACTGTTTTTT. V gene TRBV27 combines with J gene TRBJ1-4; no clear D gene. V was pared by 5 bases and J by 2 bases, with 9 bases between. The CDR3 sequence is 14 residues long. Looked up from germline, CDR1 is MNHEY and CDR2 is SMNVEV (reference sequence).

This sequence joins TRBV4-2 and TRBJ2-1, with a possible D match to TRBD2 (5 bases). CDR3 length: 16 residues. The germline CDR1 and CDR2 sequences are LGHNA and YNFKEQ. Trimming shortened V by 4 bases and J by 3 bases, and 16 bases separated the two germline ends. The CDR3 nucleotides read TGTGCCAGCAGCCCCCCGCGACTATTTAACTACAATGAGCAGTTCTTC. The encoded protein is CASSPPRLFNYNEQFF.

V and J are TRBV30 and TRBJ1-1; maybe TRBD1 (6 bases). The germline CDR1 and CDR2 sequences are GTSNPN and SVGIG (reference sequence). The CDR3 is 13 amino acids. Trimming removed 5 bases from V and 2 bases from J, with 12 bases in between. The CDR3 sequence: CAWETGFNTEAFF. The CDR3 DNA reads as TGTGCCTGGGAAACAGGGTTCAACACTGAAGCTTTCTTT.

V usage is TRBV5-1 and J usage is TRBJ1-5; 10 bases map to TRBD1. Germline CDR1 reads SGHRS; CDR2 reads YFSETQ. The CDR3 runs 16 residues. V shed 3 bases and J 7 bases; nucleotides not matched to a gene: 10. The CDR3 DNA sequence: TGCGCCAGCAGCTCCTCCCCGACAGGGGGCGAGCAGCCCCAGCATTTT. It is translated as CASSSSPTGGEQPQHF.

The V gene is TRBV6-5, the J gene TRBJ1-1; tentatively, D is TRBD1 (6 bases). Germline assignment: CDR1 MNHEY and CDR2 SVGAGI. With 5 bases removed from V and 1 base from J, the gap between germline ends came to 11 bases. The CDR3 covers 14 residues. CDR3: CASSLDRWNTEAFF. The CDR3 DNA reads TGTGCCAGCAGTCTCGACAGGTGGAACACTGAAGCTTTCTTT.

The CDR3 region has the DNA TGTGCCACCAGTGATTTGATCTGGAACGGACAAACGTACCAAGAGACCCAGTACTTC. Amino acid sequence: CATSDLIWNGQTYQETQYF. This sequence joins TRBV24-1 and TRBJ2-5, with a possible D match to TRBD1 (5 bases). Deletions cut 0 bases from V and 0 bases from J, with 19 bases between. Germline values: CDR1 KGHDR, CDR2 SFDVKD. CDR3 length equals 19 residues.

The J gene is TRBJ2-3, the V gene TRBV11-2, with 11 bases matching TRBD2. The CDR3 loop spans 17 amino acids. Germline V CDR1 and CDR2: SGHAT, FQNNGV. The V segment lost 5 bases and the J segment 0 bases; nucleotides outside the gene matches: 7. DNA for the CDR3: TGTGCCAGCAGCGGCTACGGGACTAGCGGAAGCACAGATACGCAGTATTTT. Translating gives CASSGYGTSGSTDTQYF.

This rearrangement joins TRBV5-1 to TRBJ2-3, with 13 bases identical to TRBD2. With V trimmed by 2 bases and J by 5 bases, 2 bases remained unmatched. The CDR3 covers 15 residues. Germline lookup yields CDR1 SGHRS and CDR2 YFSETQ. The CDR3 DNA is TGCGCCAGCAGCTTAACTAGCGGGAGGGTAGATACGCAGTATTTT. Translated, it gives CASSLTSGRVDTQYF.

CDR3 amino acids: CAWSLGSISSGNTIYF. The CDR3 DNA reads as TGTGCCTGGAGTTTAGGCTCTATAAGCTCTGGAAACACCATATATTTT. V usage is TRBV30 and J usage is TRBJ1-3; D remains unclear. Trimming cost V 2 bases and J 0 bases, with 14 bases left between them. This CDR3 comprises 16 residues. Germline V gene sequence: CDR1 GTSNPN, CDR2 SVGIG (reference sequence).

The chain has TRBV7-8 and TRBJ2-7; 9 bases fit TRBD1. Germline lookup yields CDR1 SGHVS and CDR2 FQNEAQ. The junction had 7 bases not matched to a gene; V was cut back by 0 bases and J by 7 bases. The CDR3 extends over 15 amino acids. DNA for the CDR3: TGTGCCAGCAGCTTAGCTACAGGGGGCTTGTGGGAGCAGTACTTC. Amino acids: CASSLATGGLWEQYF. The full variable domain, rest sourced from reference TRBV7-8 and TRBJ2-7, is GAGVSQSPRYKVAKRGQDVALRCDPISGHVSLFWYQQALGQGPEFLTYFQNEAQLDKSGLPSDRFFAERPEGSVSTLKIQRTQQEDSAVYLCASSLATGGLWEQYFGPGTRLTVT.

This chain links TRBV25-1 with TRBJ1-4, with D unresolved. The V and J ends lost 3 bases and 5 bases respectively, with 10 bases between them. The length of the CDR3 is 14 residues. The germline gives CDR1 MGHDK, CDR2 SYGVNS. This chain's CDR3 is CASSDAGRNEKLFF. In nucleotides, the CDR3 is TGTGCCAGCAGTGATGCTGGAAGAAATGAAAAACTGTTTTTT.

The chain employs TRBV7-2 and TRBJ2-6, with D possibly TRBD1 on 5 matching bases. V was cut by 1 base and J by 1 base, with 11 bases left in between. Per the germline V gene, CDR1 is SGHTA and CDR2 is FQGNSA. CDR3 length: 17 residues. The CDR3 region has the DNA TGTGCCAGCAGCTTAGGCCAGGGAAGGTCTGGGGCCAACGTCCTGACTTTC. It codes for CASSLGQGRSGANVLTF.

The chain joins TRBV6-2 or TRBV6-3 to TRBJ2-1; D is possibly TRBD1 (5 bases). The CDR3 is 14 residues long. CDR1 is MNHEY and CDR2 is SVGEGT in the germline V gene. Trimming pared 2 bases from V and 8 bases from J, leaving 13 bases between. Here the CDR3 DNA reads TGTGCCAGCAGTTACGGTCAGGGCGCCGATGAGCAGTTCTTC. Translated: CASSYGQGADEQFF.

The chain is built from TRBV6-5 and TRBJ2-7, with D tentatively TRBD2 (6 bases). Germline V gene data show CDR1 as MNHEY and CDR2 as SVGAGI. V lost 8 bases to trimming and J lost 4 bases, with 15 bases between them. This CDR3 region has 13 residues. The CDR3 reads CASEGGAKYEQYF. CDR3 bases: TGTGCCAGCGAAGGAGGGGCTAAGTACGAGCAGTACTTC.

The J gene is TRBJ1-1, the V gene TRBV7-3; no clear D gene. The CDR3 consists of 13 residues. Trimming cost V 5 bases and J 1 base, with 8 bases left between them. Germline V gives CDR1 SGHTA, CDR2 FQGTGA. CDR3: CASSLTENTEAFF. The CDR3 DNA is TGTGCCAGCAGCCTCACAGAGAACACTGAAGCTTTCTTT.

The V and J genes are TRBV11-3 and TRBJ2-2; D could derive from TRBD1 or TRBD2 (5 bases each). The CDR3 has 17 residues. Germline assignment: CDR1 SGHNT and CDR2 YENEEA. V gave up 5 bases and J gave up 0 bases, with 16 bases separating them. For the CDR3, the DNA is TGTGCCAGCAGCCCCGAGGGGAACATTCCGAACACCGGGGAGCTGTTTTTT. Amino acids: CASSPEGNIPNTGELFF.

V usage is TRBV30 and J usage is TRBJ1-1, with D possibly matching TRBD1 (6 bases). Trimming removed 2 bases from V and 8 bases from J, with 9 bases in between. This CDR3 has 11 amino acids. Germline values: CDR1 GTSNPN, CDR2 SVGIG (reference sequence). This CDR3 reads CAWSPGTEAFF. In DNA, the CDR3 is TGTGCCTGGAGTCCCGGGACAGAAGCTTTCTTT.

This clone came up a few times. As DNA, the CDR3 is TGTGCCACCAGCAGAGATGGCAGGAACACTGAAGCTTTCTTT. This translates into CATSRDGRNTEAFF. The chain uses TRBV15 and TRBJ1-1; D gene unclear. The CDR3 runs 14 residues. Trimming stripped 0 bases from V and 1 base from J, with 6 bases between. Germline-derived CDR1 and CDR2 are LNHNV and YYDKDF (reference sequence).

This clone came up once. The J gene is TRBJ2-7, the V gene TRBV4-1; D is possibly TRBD2 (5 bases). The CDR3 totals 15 residues. V was trimmed by 4 bases and J by 3 bases, leaving 16 bases between them. CDR1 and CDR2 (germline): MGHRA, YSYEKL. CDR3 in amino acids: CASSLFSGDIYEQYF. CDR3 nucleotides: TGCGCCAGCAGCCTATTCTCCGGGGATATCTACGAGCAGTACTTC.

The chain uses TRBV29-1 and TRBJ2-7, with D possibly TRBD1 on 6 matching bases. Germline assignment: CDR1 SQVTM and CDR2 ANQGSEA. V was trimmed by 6 bases and J by 4 bases, leaving 16 bases between them. There are 13 residues in the CDR3. CDR3 DNA sequence: TGCAGCGTCGTCCAGGGGTTAGGGTACGAGCAGTACTTC. Its protein product is CSVVQGLGYEQYF.

The rearrangement joins TRBV3-1 (or the pseudogene TRBV3-2) to TRBJ2-3, with 7 bases aligning to TRBD1. There are 14 residues in the CDR3. Per germline, CDR1 LGHDT and CDR2 YNNKEL (reference sequence). V lost 4 bases to trimming and J lost 6 bases; unmatched junction nucleotides: 7. CDR3 in DNA: TGTGCCAGCAGCCCCCGTACAGGGGAGGATACGCAGTATTTT. As protein: CASSPRTGEDTQYF.

This clone was seen more than once but under ten times. This chain joins TRBV18 and TRBJ1-5; D unresolved. CDR1 and CDR2 (germline): KGHSH, LQKENI. Trimming shortened V by 4 bases and J by 6 bases, and 19 bases separated the two germline ends. The CDR3 sequence is 16 residues long. CDR3 loop: CASSLGVWLEGQPQHF. The DNA for the CDR3 is TGTGCCAGCTCACTGGGAGTTTGGCTGGAGGGTCAGCCCCAGCATTTT.

The chain couples TRBV11-2 to TRBJ1-6, with D possibly being TRBD1 (6 bases). The CDR3 is made up of 14 amino acids. Germline lookup yields CDR1 SGHAT and CDR2 FQNNGV. Trimming cost V 5 bases and J 4 bases, with 9 bases left between them. This chain's CDR3 is CASSGGLYNSPLHF. Here the CDR3 DNA reads TGTGCCAGCAGCGGGGGCCTATATAATTCACCCCTCCACTTT.